The 8 T cell receptor beta chains listed next were all sequenced from one sample in a study of cytomegalovirus exposure and HLA in healthy donors. Vbeta (60) and Jbeta (13) primers were used in the PCR. The assay was immunoSEQ multiplex PCR, and TCRdb's table has in-frame clones only and misses some. The sample lists more than 95,000 clones, just under 75% seen once, with approximately 4.3% in the top ten. Material: PBMCs. The receptor set was obtained from a man aged 55 to 70 in good health and CMV-seropositive.

This clone has just a few counts. The chain recombines TRBV5-1 with TRBJ2-7; weak D call: TRBD1 (6 bases). The V gene's germline CDR1 is SGHRS and CDR2 YFSETQ. The CDR3 runs to 13 residues. V lost 0 bases and J lost 6, with 10 bases in between. The CDR3 sequence is CASSLEQGLEQYF. The DNA for the CDR3 is TGCGCCAGCAGCTTGGAACAGGGCCTCGAGCAGTACTTC.

The chain is built from TRBV13 and TRBJ1-1; possible D gene TRBD1, 6 bases. Trimming removed 2 bases from V and 5 bases from J, with 12 bases in between. The CDR3 is 14 residues long. Looked up from germline, CDR1 is PRHDT and CDR2 is FYEKMQ (reference sequence). Here the CDR3 DNA reads TGTGCCAGCAGCTTATGGGGGCAGGGGACTGAAGCTTTCTTT. This encodes CASSLWGQGTEAFF.

The chain couples TRBV20-1 to TRBJ2-1, with unresolved D. CDR3 length equals 10 residues. Germline V gene data show CDR1 as DFQATT and CDR2 as SNEGSKA (reference sequence). The ends were cut back, 3 bases at V and 8 bases at J, with 5 bases in the middle. CDR3 sequence (DNA): TGCAGTGCTAGTCATCATGAGCAGTTCTTC. Translating it yields CSASHHEQFF.

The chain has TRBV4-1 and TRBJ2-1, with 8 bases that match TRBD1. This CDR3 spans 16 amino acids. V lost 3 bases, J lost 4 bases, and 8 bases stayed unmatched. Germline V gene lookup returns CDR1 MGHRA and CDR2 YSYEKL. The chain's CDR3 is CASSHPGGDRYNEQFF. The CDR3 nucleotides are TGCGCCAGCAGCCATCCCGGCGGGGACAGGTACAATGAGCAGTTCTTC.

This clone was picked up a small number of times. This chain links TRBV5-1 with TRBJ2-7, with a weak D call TRBD2 (6 bases). The CDR3 sequence is 18 residues long. Trimming cost V 0 bases and J 2 bases, with 21 bases left between them. The V gene's germline CDR1 is SGHRS and CDR2 YFSETQ. In DNA form, the CDR3 reads TGCGCCAGCAGCTTGGATCTTCGCGCAGGGAGGTTACCCTACGAGCAGTACTTC. Translation gives CASSLDLRAGRLPYEQYF.

V and J are TRBV29-1 and TRBJ2-7, with TRBD1 matching over 9 bases. Germline trimming cut 7 bases from V and 5 bases from J; bases unmatched to any gene: 9. Germline V lookup: CDR1 SQVTM, CDR2 ANQGSEA. The CDR3 is 13 residues long. CDR3 protein: CSATKGQGHEQYF. Written as DNA, the CDR3 is TGCAGCGCCACTAAGGGACAGGGCCACGAGCAGTACTTC.

This clone occurred once. V is TRBV5-1 and J is TRBJ2-1; TRBD2 is a possible D gene (5 bases). Germline CDR1 SGHRS, CDR2 YFSETQ. This CDR3 has 14 residues. V shed 5 bases and J shed 6 bases, with 15 bases lying between them. Here the CDR3 reads CASSPDSTANEQFF. In DNA form, the CDR3 reads TGCGCCAGCAGTCCGGACTCAACCGCCAATGAGCAGTTCTTC.

The chain is built from TRBV5-6 and TRBJ1-1; 10 positions agree with TRBD1. V was clipped by 3 bases and J by 1 base; unmatched bases: 12. Germline V gives CDR1 SGHDT, CDR2 YYEEEE. The CDR3 extends over 18 amino acids. The CDR3 sequence: CASSSGTGAIWWNTEAFF. In DNA form, the CDR3 reads TGTGCCAGCAGCTCCGGGACAGGGGCTATTTGGTGGAACACTGAAGCTTTCTTT.